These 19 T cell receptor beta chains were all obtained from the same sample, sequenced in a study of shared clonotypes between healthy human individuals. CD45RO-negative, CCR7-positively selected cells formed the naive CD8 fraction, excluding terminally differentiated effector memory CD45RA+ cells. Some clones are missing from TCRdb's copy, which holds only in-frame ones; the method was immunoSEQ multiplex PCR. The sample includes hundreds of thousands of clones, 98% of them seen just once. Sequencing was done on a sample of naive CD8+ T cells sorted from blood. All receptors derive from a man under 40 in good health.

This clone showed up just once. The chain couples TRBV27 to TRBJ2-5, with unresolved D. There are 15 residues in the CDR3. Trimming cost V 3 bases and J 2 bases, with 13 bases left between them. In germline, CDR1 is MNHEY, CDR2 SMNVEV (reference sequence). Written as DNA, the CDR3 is TGTGCCAGCAGTTTTTCCGAGGTGCGGCAAGAGACCCAGTACTTC. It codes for CASSFSEVRQETQYF.

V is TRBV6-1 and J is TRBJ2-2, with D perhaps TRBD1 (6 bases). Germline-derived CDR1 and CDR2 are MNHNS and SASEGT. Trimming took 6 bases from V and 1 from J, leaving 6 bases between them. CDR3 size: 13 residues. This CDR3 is CASRTGNTGELFF. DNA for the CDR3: TGTGCCAGCAGGACAGGGAACACCGGGGAGCTGTTTTTT.

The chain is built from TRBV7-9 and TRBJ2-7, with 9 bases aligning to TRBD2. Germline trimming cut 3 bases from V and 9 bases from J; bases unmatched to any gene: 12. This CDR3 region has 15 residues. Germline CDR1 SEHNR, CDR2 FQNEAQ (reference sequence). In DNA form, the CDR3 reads TGTGCCAGCAGCTTGACTAGCGGCGCTTTCGTCGGGCAGTACTTC. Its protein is CASSLTSGAFVGQYF. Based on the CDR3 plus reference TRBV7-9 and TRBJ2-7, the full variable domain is DTGVSQNPRHKITKRGQNVTFRCDPISEHNRLYWYRQTLGQGPEFLTYFQNEAQLEKSRLLSDRFSAERPKGSFSTLEIQRTEQGDSAMYLCASSLTSGAFVGQYFGPGTRLTVT.

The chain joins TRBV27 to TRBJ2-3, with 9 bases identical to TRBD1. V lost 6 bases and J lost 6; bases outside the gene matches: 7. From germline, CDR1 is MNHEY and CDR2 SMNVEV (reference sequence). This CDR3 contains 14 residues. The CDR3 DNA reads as TGTGCCAGCAGCCGGGACAGGGTGGCTGATACGCAGTATTTT. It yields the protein CASSRDRVADTQYF.

CDR3 coding DNA: TGTGCCAGCAGCCTCACTAGCGGGCCTTACAATGAGCAGTTCTTC. Its translation: CASSLTSGPYNEQFF. J is TRBJ2-1 and V is TRBV6-5; TRBD2 matches at 9 bases. Germline CDR1 is MNHEY and CDR2 is SVGAGI. This CDR3 is built from 15 residues. Unmatched junction bases numbered 7, after V lost 6 bases and J lost 4 bases.

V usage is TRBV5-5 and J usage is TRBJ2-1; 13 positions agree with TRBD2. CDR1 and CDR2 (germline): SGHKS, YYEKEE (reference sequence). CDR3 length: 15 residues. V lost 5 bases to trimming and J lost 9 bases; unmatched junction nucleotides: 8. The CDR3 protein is CASSLLAGGLGEQFF. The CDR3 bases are TGTGCCAGCAGTTTACTAGCGGGAGGGCTTGGTGAGCAGTTCTTC. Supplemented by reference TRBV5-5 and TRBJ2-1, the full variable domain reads DAGVTQSPTHLIKTRGQQVTLRCSPISGHKSVSWYQQVLGQGPQFIFQYYEKEERGRGNFPDRFSARQFPNYSSELNVNALLLGDSALYLCASSLLAGGLGEQFFGPGTRLTVL.

The DNA of the CDR3 is TGCGCCAGCAACGGGTCACCCTCCGGCGGGGAGCTGTTTTTT. Its translation: CASNGSPSGGELFF. The rearrangement joins TRBV10-2 to TRBJ2-2; no definite D call. The CDR3 is 14 amino acids. The V end lost 7 bases, the J end lost 7 bases, and 16 bases lay between the germline ends. Germline CDR1 and CDR2: WSHSY and SAAADI.

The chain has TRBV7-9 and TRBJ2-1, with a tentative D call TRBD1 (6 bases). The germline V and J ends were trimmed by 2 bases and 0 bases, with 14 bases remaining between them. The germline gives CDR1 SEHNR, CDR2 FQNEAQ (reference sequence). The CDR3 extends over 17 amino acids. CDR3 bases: TGTGCCAGCAGCTTATTAGGGCAGGGGAGCTCCTACAATGAGCAGTTCTTC. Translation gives CASSLLGQGSSYNEQFF.

The CDR3 region has the DNA TGTGCCAGCAGTCTGACCTCAAACTCCCAAGAGACCCAGTACTTC. It specifies CASSLTSNSQETQYF. J is TRBJ2-5 and V is TRBV28; D is ambiguous. Trimming took off 5 bases at V and 1 base at J, with 14 bases between the two ends. Germline V CDR1 and CDR2: MDHEN, SYDVKM. The CDR3 length is 15 residues. Complete variable domain (other parts from reference TRBV28 and TRBJ2-5): DVKVTQSSRYLVKRTGEKVFLECVQDMDHENMFWYRQDPGLGLRLIYFSYDVKMKEKGDIPEGYSVSREKKERFSLILESASTNQTSMYLCASSLTSNSQETQYFGPGTRLLVL.

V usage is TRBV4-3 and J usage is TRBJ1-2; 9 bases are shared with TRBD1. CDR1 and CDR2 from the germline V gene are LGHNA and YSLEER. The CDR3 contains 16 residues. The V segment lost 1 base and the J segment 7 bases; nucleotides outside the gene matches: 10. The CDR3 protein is CASSQATRTGVSGYTF. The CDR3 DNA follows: TGCGCCAGCAGCCAAGCCACTCGGACAGGGGTATCTGGCTACACCTTC.

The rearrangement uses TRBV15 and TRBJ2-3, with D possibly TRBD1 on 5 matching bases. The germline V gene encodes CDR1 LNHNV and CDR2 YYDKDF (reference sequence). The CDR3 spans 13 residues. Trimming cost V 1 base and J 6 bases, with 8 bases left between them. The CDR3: CATSRAGYDTQYF. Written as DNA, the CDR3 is TGTGCCACCAGCAGAGCAGGGTATGATACGCAGTATTTT.

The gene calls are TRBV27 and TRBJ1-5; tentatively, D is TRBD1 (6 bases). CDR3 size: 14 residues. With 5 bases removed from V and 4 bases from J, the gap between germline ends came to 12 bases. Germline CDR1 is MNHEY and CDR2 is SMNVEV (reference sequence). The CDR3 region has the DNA TGTGCCAGCAGTCCGGGGGGGGCGAATCAGCCCCAGCATTTT. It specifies CASSPGGANQPQHF.

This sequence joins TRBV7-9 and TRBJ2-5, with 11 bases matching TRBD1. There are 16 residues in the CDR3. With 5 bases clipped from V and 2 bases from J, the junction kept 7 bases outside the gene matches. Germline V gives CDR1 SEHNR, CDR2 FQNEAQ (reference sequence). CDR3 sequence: CASSPRTGGEQETQYF. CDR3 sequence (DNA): TGTGCCAGCAGCCCAAGGACAGGGGGCGAGCAAGAGACCCAGTACTTC.

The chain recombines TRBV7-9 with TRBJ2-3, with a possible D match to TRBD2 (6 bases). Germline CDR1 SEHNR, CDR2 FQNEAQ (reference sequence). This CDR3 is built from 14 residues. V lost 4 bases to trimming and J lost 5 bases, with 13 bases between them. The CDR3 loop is CASSSPTRKDTQYF. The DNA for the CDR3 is TGTGCCAGCAGCTCCCCGACTAGAAAAGATACGCAGTATTTT. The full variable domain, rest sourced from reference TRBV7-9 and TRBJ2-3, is DTGVSQNPRHKITKRGQNVTFRCDPISEHNRLYWYRQTLGQGPEFLTYFQNEAQLEKSRLLSDRFSAERPKGSFSTLEIQRTEQGDSAMYLCASSSPTRKDTQYFGPGTRLTVL.

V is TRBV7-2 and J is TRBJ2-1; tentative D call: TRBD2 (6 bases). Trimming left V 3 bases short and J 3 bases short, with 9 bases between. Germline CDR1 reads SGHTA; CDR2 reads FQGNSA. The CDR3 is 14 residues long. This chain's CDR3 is CASSFGGVYNEQFF. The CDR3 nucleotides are TGTGCCAGCAGCTTTGGAGGGGTCTACAATGAGCAGTTCTTC.

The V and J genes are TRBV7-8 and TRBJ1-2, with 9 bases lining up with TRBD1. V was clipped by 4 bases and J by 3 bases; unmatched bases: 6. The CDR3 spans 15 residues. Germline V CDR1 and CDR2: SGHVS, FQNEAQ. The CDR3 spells CASSSGQGEYYGYTF. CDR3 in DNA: TGTGCCAGCAGCTCGGGACAGGGAGAATACTATGGCTACACCTTC. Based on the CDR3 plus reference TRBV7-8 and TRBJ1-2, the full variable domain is GAGVSQSPRYKVAKRGQDVALRCDPISGHVSLFWYQQALGQGPEFLTYFQNEAQLDKSGLPSDRFFAERPEGSVSTLKIQRTQQEDSAVYLCASSSGQGEYYGYTFGSGTRLTVV.

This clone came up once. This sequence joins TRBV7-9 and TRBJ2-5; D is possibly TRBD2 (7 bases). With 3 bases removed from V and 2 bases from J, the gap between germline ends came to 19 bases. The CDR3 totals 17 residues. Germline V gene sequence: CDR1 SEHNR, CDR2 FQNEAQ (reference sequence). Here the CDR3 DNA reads TGTGCCAGCAGCTTCTCCGGCCGTGGGAGGGGGCAAGAGACCCAGTACTTC. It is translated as CASSFSGRGRGQETQYF.

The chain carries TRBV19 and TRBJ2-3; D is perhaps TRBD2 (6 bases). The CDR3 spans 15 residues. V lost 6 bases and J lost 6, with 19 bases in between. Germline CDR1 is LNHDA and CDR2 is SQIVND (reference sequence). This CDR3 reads CASRSLARETDTQYF. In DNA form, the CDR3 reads TGTGCCAGTAGATCATTAGCACGGGAGACCGATACGCAGTATTTT.

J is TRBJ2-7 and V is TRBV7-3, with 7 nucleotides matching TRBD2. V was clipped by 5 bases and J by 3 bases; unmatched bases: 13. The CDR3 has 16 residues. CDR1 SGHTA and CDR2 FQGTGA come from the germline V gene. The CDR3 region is CASSPISTTSYYEQYF. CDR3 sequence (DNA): TGTGCCAGCAGCCCCATTTCTACGACTAGCTACTACGAGCAGTACTTC.